Listed here are 28 T cell receptor beta chains from one sample, sequenced in a study of blood T cell repertoires in COVID-19 (TCRdb year 2020). Preparation of the library involved the immunoSEQ multiplex PCR assay. TCRdb re-hosts the immuneACCESS table, in-frame sequences only. Its copies lack some clones; in the studies checked, an unresolved V gene accounts for under half of them, and the cause for the rest is not known. This sample comprises under 130,000 clones, roughly 85% of them detected only once. In total, the top ten clones hold approximately 15% of the sample. Sequenced material: peripheral blood. The receptors originated from a woman at least 80 years old with acute or convalescent COVID-19.

V gene TRBV30 combines with J gene TRBJ1-2; D is uncertain. The CDR3 sequence is 12 residues long. CDR1 is GTSNPN and CDR2 is SVGIG in the germline V gene (reference sequence). V lost 2 bases, J lost 8 bases, and 12 bases lay in between. This CDR3 is CAWSPVRSGYTF. The CDR3 coding sequence is TGTGCCTGGAGTCCTGTCAGGTCCGGCTACACCTTC.

This sequence joins TRBV2 and TRBJ2-3; 7 nucleotides line up with TRBD1. The V and J ends lost 5 bases and 0 bases, in that order; junction bases with no gene match: 5. Germline assignment: CDR1 SNHLY and CDR2 FYNNEI. This CDR3 spans 15 amino acids. The CDR3 nucleotides are TGTGCCAGCAGTATCGACAGGGAAAGCACAGATACGCAGTATTTT. Translation: CASSIDRESTDTQYF.

The V gene is TRBV3-1 (or the pseudogene TRBV3-2), the J gene TRBJ1-1, with TRBD1 matching over 7 bases. Germline trimming cut 0 bases from V and 7 bases from J; bases unmatched to any gene: 11. This CDR3 spans 16 amino acids. Germline values: CDR1 LGHDT, CDR2 YNNKEL (reference sequence). CDR3: CASSQEGGPERNEAFF. The CDR3 DNA is TGTGCCAGCAGCCAAGAAGGGGGCCCTGAGAGAAATGAAGCTTTCTTT.

The gene calls are TRBV11-3 and TRBJ2-2, with D unclear. Deletions cut 5 bases from V and 5 bases from J, with 12 bases between. Germline assignment: CDR1 SGHNT and CDR2 YENEEA. The CDR3 has 14 residues. The CDR3 spells CASSPLLGTGELFF. The CDR3 DNA is TGTGCCAGCAGCCCTCTTCTAGGTACCGGGGAGCTGTTTTTT.

This clone was found a few times. The chain employs TRBV10-2 and TRBJ2-1; 12 bases fit TRBD2. The length of the CDR3 is 15 residues. Germline V CDR1 and CDR2: WSHSY, SAAADI. V trimming: 6 bases; J trimming: 5 bases; junction bases outside the gene matches: 5. The CDR3 nucleotides read TGCGCCAGCAGGGCAAGACTAGCGGGAGACAATGAGCAGTTCTTC. As protein: CASRARLAGDNEQFF.

This clone has only one observation. The chain combines TRBV30 with TRBJ1-5; a weak D match, TRBD1 (5 bases). This CDR3 contains 13 residues. The V end was cut by 1 base, the J end by 5 bases, with 9 bases between. CDR1 is GTSNPN and CDR2 is SVGIG in the germline V gene (reference sequence). CDR3 loop: CAWSAGEDQPQHF. Here the CDR3 DNA reads TGTGCCTGGAGTGCGGGGGAGGATCAGCCCCAGCATTTT.

The V and J genes are TRBV5-1 and TRBJ1-1; 10 bases map to TRBD1. CDR3 length: 14 amino acids. The V segment lost 5 bases and the J segment 4 bases; nucleotides outside the gene matches: 5. In germline, CDR1 is SGHRS, CDR2 YFSETQ. The DNA of the CDR3 is TGCGCCAGCAGGGGGGACAGGGGCTCCACTGAAGCTTTCTTT. This gives the protein CASRGDRGSTEAFF.

The gene calls are TRBV30 and TRBJ2-3, with 7 bases that match TRBD2. The CDR3 runs to 13 residues. From germline, CDR1 is GTSNPN and CDR2 SVGIG (reference sequence). The V segment lost 5 bases and the J segment 2 bases; nucleotides outside the gene matches: 4. This CDR3 reads CAWSLAATDTQYF. The CDR3 DNA is TGTGCCTGGTCTCTAGCGGCCACAGATACGCAGTATTTT.

The CDR3 is CASSIRGTYGYTF. As DNA, the CDR3 is TGTGCCAGTAGTATTAGGGGCACCTATGGCTACACCTTC. The rearrangement joins TRBV19 to TRBJ1-2; weak D call: TRBD1 (5 bases). Germline V CDR1 and CDR2: LNHDA, SQIVND (reference sequence). V was clipped by 3 bases and J by 4 bases, with 9 bases between them. The CDR3 spans 13 residues.

This clone has more than one count but fewer than ten. The chain links TRBV24-1 to TRBJ2-2, with 13 bases fitting TRBD2. Germline lookup yields CDR1 KGHDR and CDR2 SFDVKD. V lost 3 bases, J lost 4 bases, and 7 bases stayed unmatched. The CDR3 is 18 amino acids. The CDR3 reads CATSDPLAGGPGTGELFF. The DNA for the CDR3 is TGTGCCACCAGTGATCCACTAGCGGGAGGGCCGGGCACCGGGGAGCTGTTTTTT.

The V and J genes are TRBV10-1 and TRBJ2-5; D possibly corresponds to TRBD1 (6 bases). Germline V gene sequence: CDR1 WNHNN, CDR2 SYGVQD (reference sequence). V dropped 6 bases and J dropped 2 bases, with 10 bases sitting between them. This CDR3 region has 13 residues. In DNA, the CDR3 is TGCGCCAGCAGCCGGGACAATCAAGAGACCCAGTACTTC. This codes for CASSRDNQETQYF.

The genes are TRBV24-1 and TRBJ2-1; 11 bases are a match to TRBD1. The CDR3 has 16 amino acids. The V gene end was trimmed by 3 bases and the J gene end by 6 bases; junction bases not matched to a gene: 6. The germline V gene encodes CDR1 KGHDR and CDR2 SFDVKD. CDR3 coding DNA: TGTGCCACCAGTGATCCAGGGACAGGGGGAGGCAATGAGCAGTTCTTC. Amino acids: CATSDPGTGGGNEQFF.

This chain uses TRBV6-5 with TRBJ1-5; 9 bases align to TRBD1. Germline V gives CDR1 MNHEY, CDR2 SVGAGI. The CDR3 is 14 residues long. The V segment lost 8 bases and the J segment 6 bases; nucleotides outside the gene matches: 8. As DNA, the CDR3 is TGTGCCAGCGCCTCACAGGGGGCAGGTCAGCCCCAGCATTTT. Amino acids: CASASQGAGQPQHF.

The chain combines TRBV7-9 with TRBJ1-4; 7 bases fit TRBD1. The CDR3 loop spans 16 amino acids. The germline V gene has CDR1 SEHNR and CDR2 FQNEAQ (reference sequence). The V and J ends lost 5 bases and 5 bases, in that order; junction bases with no gene match: 11. In nucleotides, the CDR3 is TGTGCCAGCAGCCTCAGGGGTCAGGGGGTCAATGAAAAACTGTTTTTT. Its protein product is CASSLRGQGVNEKLFF.

The chain employs TRBV19 and TRBJ2-3; TRBD2 might be the D (6 bases). Germline V gene lookup returns CDR1 LNHDA and CDR2 SQIVND (reference sequence). V lost 3 bases, J lost 6 bases, and 13 bases lay in between. The CDR3 is 14 residues long. The CDR3 DNA reads as TGTGCCAGTAGTATGGACGGGAGACGTGATACGCAGTATTTT. Translation: CASSMDGRRDTQYF.

The CDR3 region has the DNA TGTGCCAGCAGCTCAAGCCGGGACAGGGGTGGCTACACCTTC. Residues: CASSSSRDRGGYTF. V is TRBV7-2 and J is TRBJ1-2; TRBD1 matches 10 bases. Losses at the gene ends were 4 bases for V and 7 bases for J; bases not matched to a gene: 6. Germline loops: CDR1 SGHTA, CDR2 FQGNSA. The CDR3 extends over 14 amino acids.

This chain connects TRBV19 to TRBJ1-1; possibly TRBD1 for D (5 bases). This CDR3 has 14 residues. Germline V gene lookup returns CDR1 LNHDA and CDR2 SQIVND (reference sequence). V shed 3 bases and J shed 5 bases, with 13 bases lying between them. The CDR3 reads CASSILRAETEAFF. The CDR3 DNA reads TGTGCCAGTAGTATCCTCAGGGCAGAAACTGAAGCTTTCTTT.

CDR3 sequence reads: CATSSRQTGELFF. The CDR3 DNA reads TGTGCCACCAGCAGCCGACAGACCGGGGAGCTGTTTTTT. This sequence joins TRBV15 and TRBJ2-2; a possible D gene is TRBD1 (5 bases). V was trimmed by 3 bases and J by 5 bases, leaving 7 bases between them. Per the germline V gene, CDR1 is LNHNV and CDR2 is YYDKDF (reference sequence). The CDR3 extends over 13 amino acids.

In its sample, this clone was seen a few times. The V and J genes are TRBV3-1 (or the pseudogene TRBV3-2) and TRBJ2-2, with a weak D call TRBD1 (5 bases). Between the trimmed V and J ends, which lost 2 bases and 9 bases, there was a span of 19 bases. The CDR3 extends over 16 amino acids. CDR1 is LGHDT and CDR2 is YNNKEL in the germline V gene (reference sequence). CDR3 amino acids: CASSQPQGNSLRELFF. The CDR3 DNA follows: TGTGCCAGCAGCCAACCCCAGGGAAATAGCCTAAGGGAGCTGTTTTTT.

The chain couples TRBV7-2 to TRBJ2-2; 9 nucleotides align to TRBD2. CDR3 size: 16 residues. Germline CDR1 reads SGHTA; CDR2 reads FQGNSA. V shed 3 bases, J shed 8 bases, and the junction held 10 bases outside the gene matches. The CDR3 bases are TGTGCCAGCAGCTTGATCTGGGCTAGCGGGATGGGGGAGCTGTTTTTT. Residues: CASSLIWASGMGELFF.

V and J are TRBV7-9 and TRBJ2-7, with a possible D match to TRBD2 (5 bases). Germline lookup yields CDR1 SEHNR and CDR2 FQNEAQ (reference sequence). Trimming shortened V by 6 bases and J by 3 bases, and 9 bases separated the two germline ends. This CDR3 has 12 residues. The CDR3 DNA sequence: TGTGCCAGCAGTACGGGGTTCTACGAGCAGTACGTC. It encodes CASSTGFYEQYV.

This clone was observed a few times. The gene calls are TRBV6-5 and TRBJ1-1; D remains unclear. Trimming shortened V by 7 bases and J by 6 bases, and 12 bases separated the two germline ends. The CDR3 sequence is 12 residues long. Germline lookup yields CDR1 MNHEY and CDR2 SVGAGI. The DNA for the CDR3 is TGTGCCAGCACTAACTCCCAGTCTGAAGCTTTCTTT. The encoded protein is CASTNSQSEAFF.

CDR3 coding DNA: TGTGCCAGCAGCCATAGGGGGCGCGAAGGAAACACCATATATTTT. This sequence encodes CASSHRGREGNTIYF. The chain couples TRBV11-2 to TRBJ1-3; 7 nucleotides align to TRBD1. The CDR3 loop spans 15 amino acids. The V segment lost 5 bases and the J segment 4 bases; nucleotides outside the gene matches: 8. CDR1 is SGHAT and CDR2 is FQNNGV in the germline V gene.

CDR3 residues: CASRDRANYGYTF. In nucleotides, the CDR3 is TGTGCCAGCAGGGACAGGGCTAACTATGGCTACACCTTC. This chain connects TRBV6-5 to TRBJ1-2; 8 bases map to TRBD1. J gave up 0 bases and V 6 bases, and 0 bases lay outside the gene matches. There are 13 residues in the CDR3. Germline V gene data show CDR1 as MNHEY and CDR2 as SVGAGI.

The chain uses TRBV29-1 and TRBJ1-2; 7 bases map to TRBD1. This CDR3 is 14 amino acids long. J lost 7 bases, V lost 3 bases, and 11 bases had no gene match. Germline values: CDR1 SQVTM, CDR2 ANQGSEA. The CDR3 spells CSVEVYEGATGYTF. Written as DNA, the CDR3 is TGCAGCGTTGAGGTATATGAGGGGGCGACTGGCTACACCTTC.

In its sample, this clone was seen a few times. The V gene is TRBV11-2, the J gene TRBJ2-3; 13 nucleotides agree with TRBD2. There are 19 residues in the CDR3. Germline V gene lookup returns CDR1 SGHAT and CDR2 FQNNGV. V shed 5 bases, J shed 4 bases, and the junction held 15 bases outside the gene matches. The DNA for the CDR3 is TGTGCCAGCAGCCGCAAACCGACTAGCGGGAGGTATCAGTCAGATACGCAGTATTTT. This gives the protein CASSRKPTSGRYQSDTQYF.

The V and J genes are TRBV11-2 and TRBJ2-7, with 7 nucleotides matching TRBD1. The CDR3 is made up of 15 amino acids. V shed 5 bases and J 4 bases; nucleotides not matched to a gene: 11. The germline V gene has CDR1 SGHAT and CDR2 FQNNGV. The CDR3, as DNA: TGTGCCAGCAGCCTTCGACAGGGAACCCCTTACGAGCAGTACTTC. It yields the protein CASSLRQGTPYEQYF.

The CDR3 spells CASTLWGRGREGTEAFF. The CDR3 nucleotides read TGTGCCAGCACTTTGTGGGGCAGGGGGCGCGAGGGCACTGAAGCTTTCTTT. This rearrangement joins TRBV7-8 to TRBJ1-1; 8 bases fit TRBD1. J was trimmed by 4 bases and V by 7 bases; bases with no gene match: 17. The CDR3 sequence is 17 residues long. Germline assignment: CDR1 SGHVS and CDR2 FQNEAQ.